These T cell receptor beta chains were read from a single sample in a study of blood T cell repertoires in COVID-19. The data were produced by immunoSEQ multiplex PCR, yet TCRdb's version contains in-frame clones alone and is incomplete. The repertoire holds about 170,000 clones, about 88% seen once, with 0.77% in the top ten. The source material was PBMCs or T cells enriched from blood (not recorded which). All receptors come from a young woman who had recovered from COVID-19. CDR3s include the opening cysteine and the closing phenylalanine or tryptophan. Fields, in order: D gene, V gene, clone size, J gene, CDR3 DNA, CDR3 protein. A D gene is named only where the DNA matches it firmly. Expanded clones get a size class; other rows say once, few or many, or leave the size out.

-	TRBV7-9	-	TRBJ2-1	TGTGCCAGCTGGGGCTCAGAGGCGAATGAGCAGTTCTTC	CASWGSEANEQFF
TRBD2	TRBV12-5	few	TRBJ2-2	TGTGCTAGTGGCCTCGGACTAGCGGGACTCACCGGGGAGCTGTTTTTT	CASGLGLAGLTGELFF
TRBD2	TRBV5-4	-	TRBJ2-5	TGTGCCAGCAGGAGCGGGACTAGCGGGAACAATGGAGAGACCCAGTACTTC	CASRSGTSGNNGETQYF
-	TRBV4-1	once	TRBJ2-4	TGCGCCAGCAGCCAAGACGTACTAGCCAAAAACATTCAGTACTTC	CASSQDVLAKNIQYF
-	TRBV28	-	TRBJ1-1	TGTGCCAGCAGTATGAGGGGCGGGGTTTTAGGAGCTTTCTTT	CASSMRGGVLGAFF
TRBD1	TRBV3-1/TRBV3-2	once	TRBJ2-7	TGTGCCAGCAGCGGAGAGGGGGCCACCTTAAGGTACTTC	CASSGEGATLRYF
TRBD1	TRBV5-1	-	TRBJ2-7	TGCGCCAGCAGCTTGGCCTGGGGACAGCCCTACGAGCAGTACTTC	CASSLAWGQPYEQYF
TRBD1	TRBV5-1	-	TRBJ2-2	TGCGCCAGCAGCTTGGATAGGGGGCGATCTACCGGGGAGCTGTTTTTT	CASSLDRGRSTGELFF
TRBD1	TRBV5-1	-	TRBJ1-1	TGCGCCAGCAGTTTCGACAGGGGCAACACTGAAGCTTTCTTT	CASSFDRGNTEAFF
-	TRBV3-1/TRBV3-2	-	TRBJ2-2	TGTGCCAGCAACCCGGGAGAGGTCACCGGGGAGCTGTTTTTT	CASNPGEVTGELFF
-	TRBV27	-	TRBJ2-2	TGTGCCAGCAGTACAGAGAACACCGGGGAGCTGTTTTTT	CASSTENTGELFF
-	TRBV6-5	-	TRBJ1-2	TGTGCCAGCAGTTACTTCGAGGGTACGGACTATGGCTACACCTTC	CASSYFEGTDYGYTF
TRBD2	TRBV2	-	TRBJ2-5	TGTGCCAGCAGTACGCGGACTAGCGCAGTCCAAGAGACCCAGTACTTC	CASSTRTSAVQETQYF
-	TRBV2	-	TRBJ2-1	TGTGCCAGCAGACGCCTCTCTAAGGGTGGGAGCTCTTTCCATGAGCAGTTCTTC	CASRRLSKGGSSFHEQFF
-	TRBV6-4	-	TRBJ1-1	TGTGCCAGCAGTGACTCTACAGGGCGTTCAGCTTTCTTT	CASSDSTGRSAFF
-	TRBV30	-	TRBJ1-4	TGTGCCTGGAGTGCCCGGGGGGGGGAAAAACTGTTTTTT	CAWSARGGEKLFF
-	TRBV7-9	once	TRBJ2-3	TGTGCCAGCAGCTTAACGGTAGATACGCAGTATTTT	CASSLTVDTQYF
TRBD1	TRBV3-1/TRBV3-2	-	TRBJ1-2	TGTGCCAGCAGCCAAGATCCCTTGACAGGGGGGCGGAATGGCTACACCTTC	CASSQDPLTGGRNGYTF
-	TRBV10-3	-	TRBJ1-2	TGTGCCATCAGTGACTCAGGAGGAAGTGGCTACACCTTC	CAISDSGGSGYTF
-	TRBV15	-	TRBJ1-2	TGTGCCACCAGCAGATCTACCTATGGCTACACCTTC	CATSRSTYGYTF
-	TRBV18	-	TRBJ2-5	TGTGCCAGCTCAGCGGGACAGAAAGAGACCCAGTACTTC	CASSAGQKETQYF
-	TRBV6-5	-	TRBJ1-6	TGTGCCAGCAGACCGGGGGAACTTTTAAATTCACCCCTCCACTTT	CASRPGELLNSPLHF
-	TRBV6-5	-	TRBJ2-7	TGTGCCAGCACGAAGACAGGTTCCTACGAGCAGTACTTC	CASTKTGSYEQYF
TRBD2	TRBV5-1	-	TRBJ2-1	TGCGCCAGCAGCTTGGTCACTAGCGGGGGGGCTTACAATGAGCAGTTCTTC	CASSLVTSGGAYNEQFF
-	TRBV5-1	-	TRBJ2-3	TGCGCCAGCAGCTTGGGACCGGGAGGCACAGATACGCAGTATTTT	CASSLGPGGTDTQYF
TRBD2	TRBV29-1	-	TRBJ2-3	TGCAGCGTTGAAGGACTAGCAGGTTCGGATACGCAGTATTTT	CSVEGLAGSDTQYF
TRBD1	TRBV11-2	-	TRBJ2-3	TGTGCCAGCAGCCCTCGGACAGGGGGTGGGAGAGATACGCAGTATTTT	CASSPRTGGGRDTQYF
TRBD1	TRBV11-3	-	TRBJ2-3	TGTGCCAGCCGGGGACAGAGCACAGATACGCAGTATTTT	CASRGQSTDTQYF
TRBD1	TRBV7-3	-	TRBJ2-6	TGTGCCAGCAGCTTAGGGACAGGTTTGAGCGGGGCCAACGTCCTGACTTTC	CASSLGTGLSGANVLTF
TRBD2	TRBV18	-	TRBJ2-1	TGTGCCAGCTCACCCCTCTCGACTAGCGGGAGGGCCGGGGAGCAGTTCTTC	CASSPLSTSGRAGEQFF
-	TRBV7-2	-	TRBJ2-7	TGTGCCAGCAGCACGGGGATACGGTTGTACGAGCAGTACTTC	CASSTGIRLYEQYF
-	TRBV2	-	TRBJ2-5	TGTGCCAGCAGTGTCCAGCGGAGGGTACAAGAGACCCAGTACTTC	CASSVQRRVQETQYF
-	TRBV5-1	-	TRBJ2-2	TGCGCCAGCAGCTTTAACGGACTCACCGGGGAGCTGTTTTTT	CASSFNGLTGELFF
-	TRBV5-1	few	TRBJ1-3	TGCGCCAGCAGCTTCACAGCCGACTCTGGAAACACCATATATTTT	CASSFTADSGNTIYF
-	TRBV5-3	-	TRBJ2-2	TGTGCCAGAAGCAACCGGACAGCCAGGAAATCGTCGAACACCGGGGAGCTGTTTTTT	CARSNRTARKSSNTGELFF
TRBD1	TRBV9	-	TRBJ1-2	TGTGCCAGCAGTTCCGGGACAGGGAACTATGGCTACACCTTC	CASSSGTGNYGYTF
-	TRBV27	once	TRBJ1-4	TGTGCCAGCAGTTACCAGACAGGCGGTAATGAAAAACTGTTTTTT	CASSYQTGGNEKLFF
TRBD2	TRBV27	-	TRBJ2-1	TGTGCCAGCAGTTTCGAGACTAGCGGGAGGAGGTCCTACAATGAGCAGTTCTTC	CASSFETSGRRSYNEQFF
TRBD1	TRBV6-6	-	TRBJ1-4	TGTGCCAGCAGAGAGGACAGGGGGGCGTCTAATGAAAAACTGTTTTTT	CASREDRGASNEKLFF
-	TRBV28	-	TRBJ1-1	TGTGCCAGTCTTGACAAGAACACTGAAGCTTTCTTT	CASLDKNTEAFF
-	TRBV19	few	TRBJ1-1	TGTGCCAGTAGTATTGGCCAGTGGAACACTGAAGCTTTCTTT	CASSIGQWNTEAFF
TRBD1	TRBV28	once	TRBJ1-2	TGTGCCATTCCCGGACAGGGCGCTAACTATGGCTACACCTTC	CAIPGQGANYGYTF
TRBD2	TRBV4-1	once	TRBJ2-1	TGCGCCAGCAGCATGCGGGGGGGAGCGGGCTCCTACAATGAGCAGTTCTTC	CASSMRGGAGSYNEQFF
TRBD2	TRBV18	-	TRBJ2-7	TGTGCCAGCTCATCACTAGCGGTGAGCTCCTACGAGCAGTACTTC	CASSSLAVSSYEQYF
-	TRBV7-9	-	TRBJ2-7	TGTGCCAGCAGCGCGACCCAGGACTCGTGGCAGTACTTC	CASSATQDSWQYF